Listed here is a single T cell receptor (beta chain). Antigen specificity is unknown. Other DNA sequences within the sample encode an identical CDR3. The sample comes from a study of cytomegalovirus exposure and HLA in healthy donors. Primers included in the PCR were 60 Vbeta and 13 Jbeta primers. Produced via immunoSEQ multiplex PCR; TCRdb's table is partial and in-frame only. The sample contains under 200,000 clones, 80% of which appear only once. Study observations and caveats: In a later analysis, a genetic analysis reported fewer productive-TCR N-insertions in an Asian-associated ancestry cluster than the cohort average. Follow-up analysis seemed to connect common viral pathogens with several of the most significant clusters identified.

Everyone who donated was a healthy bone marrow donor. The sequence derives from a woman between 45 and 60 years old in good health and CMV-seropositive. The sample consisted of PBMCs.

The CDR3 DNA is TGTGCCAGCAGCTCAGGACAGGGGTGGAACACTGAAGCTTTCTTT. Translated, it gives CASSSGQGWNTEAFF. This chain uses TRBV5-4 with TRBJ1-1, with 9 bases lining up with TRBD1. J was trimmed by 1 base and V by 3 bases; bases with no gene match: 4. CDR1 and CDR2 (germline): SGHNT, YYREEE (reference sequence). The CDR3 totals 15 residues.